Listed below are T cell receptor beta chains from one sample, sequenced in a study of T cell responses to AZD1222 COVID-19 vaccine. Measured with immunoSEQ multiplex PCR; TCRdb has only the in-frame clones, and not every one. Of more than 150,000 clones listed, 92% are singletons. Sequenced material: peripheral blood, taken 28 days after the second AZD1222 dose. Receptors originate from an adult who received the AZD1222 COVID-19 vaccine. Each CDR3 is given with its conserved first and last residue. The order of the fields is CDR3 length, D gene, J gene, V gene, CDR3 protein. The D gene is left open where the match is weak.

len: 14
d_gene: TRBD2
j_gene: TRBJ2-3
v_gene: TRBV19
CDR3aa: CASSINGRGDTQYF

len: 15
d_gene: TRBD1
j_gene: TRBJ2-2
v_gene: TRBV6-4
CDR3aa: CASSFGQGDTGELFF

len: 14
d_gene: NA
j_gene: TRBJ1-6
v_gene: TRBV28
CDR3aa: CASRRETLGSPLHF

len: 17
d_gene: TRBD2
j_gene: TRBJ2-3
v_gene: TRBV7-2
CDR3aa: CASSLLSGAGLADTQYF

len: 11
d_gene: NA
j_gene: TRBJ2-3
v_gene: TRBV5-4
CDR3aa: CASSSTDTQYF

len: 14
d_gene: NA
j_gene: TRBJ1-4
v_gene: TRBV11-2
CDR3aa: CASSPTALNEKLFF

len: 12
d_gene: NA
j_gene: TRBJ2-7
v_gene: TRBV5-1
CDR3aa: CASSGAVNEQYF

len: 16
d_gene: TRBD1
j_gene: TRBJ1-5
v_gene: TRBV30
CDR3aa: CAWSITGGTYNQPQHF

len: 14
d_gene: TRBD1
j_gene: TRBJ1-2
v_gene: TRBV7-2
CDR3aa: CASSQGAYDYGYTF

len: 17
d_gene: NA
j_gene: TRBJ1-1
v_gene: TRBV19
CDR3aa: CASKRGRGENVNTEAFF

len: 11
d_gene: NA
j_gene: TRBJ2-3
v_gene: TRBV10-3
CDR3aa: CAISSGDTQYF

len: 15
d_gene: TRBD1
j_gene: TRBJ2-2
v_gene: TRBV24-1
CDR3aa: CATSPGQGNTGELFF

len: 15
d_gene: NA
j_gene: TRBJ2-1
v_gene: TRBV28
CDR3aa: CASSQTSLGNYEQFF

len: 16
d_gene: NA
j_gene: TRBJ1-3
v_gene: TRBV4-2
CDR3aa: CASSQDRPSSGNTIYF

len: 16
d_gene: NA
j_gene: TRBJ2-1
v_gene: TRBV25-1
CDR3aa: CASSETGSIQYNEQFF

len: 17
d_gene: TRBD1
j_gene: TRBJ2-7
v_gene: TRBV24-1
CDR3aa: CATSAPAGTGSSYEQYF

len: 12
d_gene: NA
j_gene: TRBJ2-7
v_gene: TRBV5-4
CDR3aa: CASSLKGYEQYF

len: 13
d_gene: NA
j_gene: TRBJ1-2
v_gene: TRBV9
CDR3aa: CASSGHHNYGYTF

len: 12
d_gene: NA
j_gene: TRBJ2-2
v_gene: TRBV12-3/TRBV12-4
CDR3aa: CASSLGTGELFF

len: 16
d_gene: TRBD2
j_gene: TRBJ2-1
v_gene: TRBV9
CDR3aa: CASSPQAGGSINEQFF

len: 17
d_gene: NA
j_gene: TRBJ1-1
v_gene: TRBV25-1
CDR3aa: CASGGPLAGRGNTEAFF

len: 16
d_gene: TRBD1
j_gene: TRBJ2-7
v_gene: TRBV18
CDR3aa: CASSPRQGGSASEQYF